The 20 T cell receptor beta chains listed next were all sequenced from one sample in a study of T cell repertoires in cytomegalovirus infection (dated by TCRdb to the late 2010s). The sample was run on an Illumina HiSeq 1500. TCRdb itself trimmed the public reads at Q25 with fastp, ran MiXCR and retained productive beta chains. Under each unique CDR3 protein, matching rows form one entry showing the most common genes and DNA. The sample yields around 270,000 distinct CDR3 sequences; approximately 9.2% were counted once. Over 12% of the sample is held by the ten biggest clonotypes. Sequencing was performed on PBMCs. The origin of the receptors is a human donor in good health (CMV status not recorded). Some clones in this sample may be carry-over from other donors' samples.

This clonotype came up a few times. The V call is TRBV11-2, the J call TRBJ2-3; 11 bases are shared with TRBD2. Trimming cost V 6 bases and J 10 bases; bases outside gene matches: 12. CDR1 and CDR2 from the germline V gene are SGHAT and FQNNGV. The CDR3 is 15 amino acids. The CDR3 here is CASRPPSGGFLPQYF. The CDR3 DNA reads as TGTGCCAGCAGGCCTCCTAGCGGGGGGTTCCTTCCGCAGTATTTT.

There are many counts of this clonotype. V usage is TRBV20-1 and J usage is TRBJ2-7; D gene ambiguous. CDR3 size: 14 residues. With 0 bases removed from V and 4 bases from J, the gap between germline ends came to 13 bases. Germline CDR1 DFQATT, CDR2 SNEGSKA (reference sequence). CDR3 loop: CSARDLTVGYEQYF. Here the CDR3 DNA reads TGCAGTGCTAGAGATCTTACTGTAGGTTACGAGCAGTACTTC.

This clonotype was seen repeatedly, ten times or more. The chain combines TRBV7-2 with TRBJ2-1; TRBD1 is a possible D gene (6 bases). The CDR3 consists of 15 residues. V lost 2 bases and J lost 6, with 14 bases in between. In germline, CDR1 is SGHTA, CDR2 FQGNSA. In DNA, the CDR3 is TGTGCCAGCAGCTTAACGTGGAACAGGGTCAATGAGCAGTTCTTC. Translating gives CASSLTWNRVNEQFF. Using reference TRBV7-2 and TRBJ2-1 for the parts outside the CDR3, the full variable domain is GAGVSQSPSNKVTEKGKDVELRCDPISGHTALYWYRQSLGQGLEFLIYFQGNSAPDKSGLPSDRFSAERTGGSVSTLTIQRTQQEDSAVYLCASSLTWNRVNEQFFGPGTRLTVL.

This clonotype was seen more than once but under ten times. The chain recombines TRBV25-1 with TRBJ1-4; D may be TRBD1 (5 bases). The ends were cut back, 3 bases at V and 7 bases at J, with 12 bases in the middle. The CDR3 sequence is 14 residues long. The V gene's germline CDR1 is MGHDK and CDR2 SYGVNS. DNA for the CDR3: TGTGCCAGCAGTGAGGCAGGGAGGTTTGAAAAACTGTTTTTT. Encoded protein: CASSEAGRFEKLFF.

In its sample, this clonotype was seen many times. This chain connects TRBV12-3 or TRBV12-4 to TRBJ2-5; weak D call: TRBD2 (7 bases). V was pared by 0 bases and J by 5 bases, with 13 bases between. The CDR3 is made up of 15 amino acids. The CDR3 nucleotides read TGTGCCAGCAGTTTAGCGCGCGGGGGCGCGGAGACCCAGTACTTC. Its translation: CASSLARGGAETQYF.

This clonotype was seen ten or more times. V is TRBV12-3 or TRBV12-4 and J is TRBJ1-5, with D possibly being TRBD1 (5 bases). Trimming cost V 2 bases and J 2 bases, with 10 bases left between them. The CDR3 runs 15 residues. DNA for the CDR3: TGTGCCAGCAGTTTACGGCAGGGCGGCAATCAGCCCCAGCATTTT. This sequence encodes CASSLRQGGNQPQHF.

This clonotype was seen ten or more times. The gene calls are TRBV7-6 and TRBJ2-2; D tentatively reads TRBD1 or TRBD2 (5 bases each). With 5 bases removed from V and 0 bases from J, the gap between germline ends came to 10 bases. Germline loops: CDR1 SGHVS, CDR2 FNYEAQ. The CDR3 contains 15 residues. CDR3 in amino acids: CASSLGPPNTGELFF. Here the CDR3 DNA reads TGTGCCAGCAGCCTGGGACCGCCGAACACCGGGGAGCTGTTTTTT.

This clonotype has ten or more counts. The chain couples TRBV7-2 to TRBJ1-6, with TRBD1 identical over 7 bases. Germline V CDR1 and CDR2: SGHTA, FQGNSA. The CDR3 has 14 amino acids. After removal of 5 bases from V and 7 bases from J, the junction contained 5 bases not matched to a gene. The DNA for the CDR3 is TGTGCCAGCAGCCCGGACAGGTCGAATTCACCCCTCCACTTT. This gives the protein CASSPDRSNSPLHF.

This clonotype has a count of ten or more. The rearrangement joins TRBV12-3 or TRBV12-4 to TRBJ2-7; the match to TRBD1 covers 9 bases. The CDR3 has 14 amino acids. V shed 8 bases, J shed 3 bases, and the junction held 8 bases outside the gene matches. In nucleotides, the CDR3 is TGTGCCAGCGCCAAGGGGGGACAGGGCTACGAGCAGTACTTC. Protein product: CASAKGGQGYEQYF.

This clonotype was found many times. The V and J genes are TRBV4-3 and TRBJ1-3; no reliable D call. This CDR3 contains 13 residues. Trimming removed 1 base at V and 4 bases at J, with 5 bases between. From germline, CDR1 is LGHNA and CDR2 YSLEER. For the CDR3, the DNA is TGCGCCAGCAGCCAAGTAGCCGGAAACACCATATATTTT. Translating gives CASSQVAGNTIYF.

This clonotype has a count of ten or more. This sequence joins TRBV7-2 and TRBJ2-1; a possible D gene is TRBD2 (5 bases). Between the trimmed V and J ends, which lost 2 bases and 15 bases, there was a span of 14 bases. CDR1 is SGHTA, CDR2 FQGNSA, per germline. The CDR3 has 12 residues. The CDR3 region is CASSLSGGRRFF. CDR3 sequence (DNA): TGTGCCAGCAGCTTATCCGGAGGTCGGCGGTTCTTC. The full variable domain, with the rest looked up from reference TRBV7-2 and TRBJ2-1, is GAGVSQSPSNKVTEKGKDVELRCDPISGHTALYWYRQSLGQGLEFLIYFQGNSAPDKSGLPSDRFSAERTGGSVSTLTIQRTQQEDSAVYLCASSLSGGRRFFGPGTRLTVL.

The rearrangement uses TRBV30 and TRBJ2-3; D is unresolved. The V end was cut by 2 bases, the J end by 2 bases, with 14 bases between. CDR3 length equals 15 residues. Germline CDR1 GTSNPN, CDR2 SVGIG (reference sequence). This chain's CDR3 is CAWSKGLLLTDTQYF. The DNA for the CDR3 is TGTGCCTGGAGTAAAGGGCTCCTACTCACAGATACGCAGTATTTT.

At least ten counts were recorded for this clonotype. The chain carries TRBV7-9 and TRBJ1-1; TRBD1 is a possible D gene (5 bases). CDR1 SEHNR and CDR2 FQNEAQ come from the germline V gene (reference sequence). The ends were cut back, 5 bases at V and 1 base at J, with 11 bases in the middle. The CDR3 contains 14 residues. CDR3 nucleotides: TGTGCCAGCAGCCCGGACAAGTCGAACACTGAAGCTTTCTTT. Protein sequence: CASSPDKSNTEAFF.

This clonotype came up many times. The chain has TRBV7-2 and TRBJ1-1; D is ambiguous. Trimming cost V 0 bases and J 1 base, with 6 bases left between them. The V gene's germline CDR1 is SGHTA and CDR2 FQGNSA. This CDR3 is 14 amino acids long. The CDR3 bases are TGTGCCAGCAGCTTAGCGAACCCGAACACTGAAGCTTTCTTT. Protein: CASSLANPNTEAFF.

At least ten counts were recorded for this clonotype. The chain joins TRBV7-2 to TRBJ1-3, with D hard to call. Germline assignment: CDR1 SGHTA and CDR2 FQGNSA. The CDR3 sequence is 14 residues long. V lost 3 bases and J lost 0, with 6 bases in between. The CDR3 DNA follows: TGTGCCAGCAGCTTTGCAGGCTCTGGAAACACCATATATTTT. It is translated as CASSFAGSGNTIYF.

This clonotype was detected many times. CDR3 nucleotides: TGTGCCAGCAGCCAGTCCCTGGGAGCGGGAGGTGCCCAGTACTTC. It translates to CASSQSLGAGGAQYF. This chain joins TRBV7-2 and TRBJ2-5; 9 positions match TRBD2. This CDR3 comprises 15 residues. The V gene's germline CDR1 is SGHTA and CDR2 FQGNSA. The V segment lost 5 bases and the J segment 9 bases; nucleotides outside the gene matches: 13.

This clonotype has ten or more counts. This CDR3 reads CASSFAGEGDEQYF. In DNA form, the CDR3 reads TGTGCCAGCAGCTTCGCAGGGGAAGGCGACGAGCAGTACTTC. V gene TRBV7-8 combines with J gene TRBJ2-7; D might be TRBD1 (6 bases). Germline V gene lookup returns CDR1 SGHVS and CDR2 FQNEAQ. Deletions cut 3 bases from V and 5 bases from J, with 14 bases between. This CDR3 contains 14 residues.

The chain carries TRBV7-9 and TRBJ2-1; 11 nucleotides match TRBD2. Per germline, CDR1 SEHNR and CDR2 FQNEAQ (reference sequence). V shed 5 bases, J shed 8 bases, and the junction held 11 bases outside the gene matches. The CDR3 runs to 16 residues. In nucleotides, the CDR3 is TGTGCCAGCAGCCTTGGGACTAGCGGCCTTTGTGATGAGCAGTTCTTC. Translation: CASSLGTSGLCDEQFF.

This clonotype was detected ten times or more. This chain uses TRBV7-2 with TRBJ1-2; 7 bases are shared with TRBD1. J gave up 4 bases and V 5 bases, and 7 bases lay outside the gene matches. The CDR3 loop spans 14 amino acids. Germline CDR1 and CDR2: SGHTA and FQGNSA. The CDR3 bases are TGTGCCAGCAGCGCCCGACAGGGACCCTATGGCTACACCTTC. It is translated as CASSARQGPYGYTF.

The rearrangement joins TRBV20-1 to TRBJ1-5, with D uncertain. Per germline, CDR1 DFQATT and CDR2 SNEGSKA (reference sequence). V was trimmed by 0 bases and J by 0 bases, leaving 21 bases between them. The length of the CDR3 is 19 residues. The CDR3 reads CSARDVRLVAGRSNQPQHF. DNA for the CDR3: TGCAGTGCTAGAGATGTGCGTTTAGTGGCAGGCCGTAGCAATCAGCCCCAGCATTTT.